The T cell receptor (beta chain) described here comes from a study of blood T cell repertoires in COVID-19. Study context: Samples of COVID-19 (acute and convalescent) were obtained from the United States, Italy and Spain. Sample material is recorded as cDNA or gDNA derived from T cells, B-cell-depleted T cells, or PBMCs.

The data were produced by immunoSEQ multiplex PCR, yet TCRdb's version contains in-frame clones alone and is incomplete. The repertoire holds 140,000 to 150,000 clones, around 81% seen once, with around 6.5% in the top ten. This clone came up once. CDR3 size: 15 residues. CDR1 and CDR2 (germline): MNHEY, SMNVEV (reference sequence). Losses at the gene ends were 6 bases for V and 3 bases for J; bases not matched to a gene: 8. Adults between about 18 and 95 years of age took part from about two dozen US areas. Participants reported their clinical history, and cohort assignment relied on those reports. The material sequenced was PBMCs or T cells enriched from blood (not recorded which). This chain connects TRBV27 to TRBJ2-1; 7 bases fit TRBD1. This clonotype originated in a woman aged 40-49 years who had recovered from COVID-19. CDR3 bases: TGTGCCAGCAGCCCGGACAGGATCAGCTACAATGAGCAGTTCTTC. Its translation: CASSPDRISYNEQFF.